The 25 T cell receptor beta chains presented below share a single source sample, sequenced in a study of cytomegalovirus exposure and HLA in healthy donors. The study ran its PCR with 60 Vbeta and 13 Jbeta primers. Assay used: immunoSEQ multiplex PCR; TCRdb lists only in-frame clones, some missing. The sample lists approximately 160,000 clones, around 72% occurring once. Specimen: PBMCs. These receptors were taken from a man between 45 and 60 years old in good health and CMV-seronegative.

This clone was counted only a few times. The chain links TRBV27 to TRBJ2-3; the match to TRBD2 covers 9 bases. Per the germline V gene, CDR1 is MNHEY and CDR2 is SMNVEV (reference sequence). The CDR3 is 15 residues long. J gave up 5 bases and V 6 bases, and 9 bases lay outside the gene matches. The CDR3 region is CASSKRGASGDTQYF. The CDR3 DNA sequence: TGTGCCAGCAGCAAGCGGGGGGCATCCGGAGATACGCAGTATTTT.

This chain connects TRBV27 to TRBJ2-3, with D perhaps matching TRBD1 (6 bases). Trimming pared 3 bases from V and 1 base from J, leaving 11 bases between. The CDR3 is 15 residues long. Looked up from germline, CDR1 is MNHEY and CDR2 is SMNVEV (reference sequence). DNA for the CDR3: TGTGCCAGCAGTTTGACGCCAGGGGGCACAGATACGCAGTATTTT. It encodes CASSLTPGGTDTQYF.

The table lists this clone with a few counts. The genes are TRBV6-6 and TRBJ2-3, with D possibly TRBD1 on 6 matching bases. V lost 0 bases to trimming and J lost 4 bases, with 11 bases between them. The CDR3 sequence is 15 residues long. CDR1 is MNHNY and CDR2 is SVGAGI in the germline V gene (reference sequence). CDR3 region: CASSYSGGSPDTQYF. The CDR3 nucleotides are TGTGCCAGCAGTTACTCTGGGGGCTCTCCAGATACGCAGTATTTT.

The chain links TRBV7-2 to TRBJ2-3; a weak D match, TRBD2 (6 bases). V dropped 4 bases and J dropped 0 bases, with 8 bases sitting between them. The CDR3 has 14 amino acids. Germline CDR1 SGHTA, CDR2 FQGNSA. CDR3 coding DNA: TGTGCCAGCAGCTCACGGGGGAGCACAGATACGCAGTATTTT. It encodes CASSSRGSTDTQYF.

V gene TRBV27 combines with J gene TRBJ1-5, with 8 bases lining up with TRBD1. The trim removed 4 bases at V and 0 bases at J, leaving 8 bases unmatched. Looked up from germline, CDR1 is MNHEY and CDR2 is SMNVEV (reference sequence). The CDR3 contains 17 residues. The chain's CDR3 is CASSSWTGPSSNQPQHF. The CDR3 DNA is TGTGCCAGCAGTTCCTGGACAGGGCCTTCTAGCAATCAGCCCCAGCATTTT.

The V gene is TRBV7-9, the J gene TRBJ2-5; the D is unclear. Trimming stripped 11 bases from V and 5 bases from J, with 6 bases between. Germline loops: CDR1 SEHNR, CDR2 FQNEAQ (reference sequence). There are 9 residues in the CDR3. CDR3 sequence (DNA): TGTGCCGCCGGGGAGACCCAGTACTTC. It is translated as CAAGETQYF.

The CDR3 sequence: CASSGDNRTQYF. Here the CDR3 DNA reads TGTGCCAGCAGTGGGGACAACAGGACCCAGTACTTC. The chain couples TRBV28 to TRBJ2-5; D may be TRBD1 (6 bases). The V gene's germline CDR1 is MDHEN and CDR2 SYDVKM. V was trimmed by 5 bases and J by 7 bases, leaving 11 bases between them. This CDR3 comprises 12 residues.

This clone was counted only a few times. The V call is TRBV4-2, the J call TRBJ2-3; 12 bases map to TRBD2. V lost 2 bases and J lost 2; bases outside the gene matches: 5. The CDR3 is 17 amino acids. Germline V gene sequence: CDR1 LGHNA, CDR2 YNFKEQ. The CDR3 DNA sequence: TGTGCCAGCAGCCAATATGGACTAGCGGGGACCACAGATACGCAGTATTTT. It specifies CASSQYGLAGTTDTQYF.

This clone was seen more than once but under ten times. This rearrangement joins TRBV5-1 to TRBJ2-7, with TRBD1 matching 8 bases. Germline trimming cut 5 bases from V and 4 bases from J; bases unmatched to any gene: 11. CDR1 is SGHRS and CDR2 is YFSETQ in the germline V gene. The CDR3 runs 15 residues. The CDR3 loop reads CASRPGQGALYEQYF. The CDR3, as DNA: TGCGCCAGCAGACCCGGACAGGGAGCTTTATACGAGCAGTACTTC.

The chain couples TRBV6-5 to TRBJ1-1; weak D call: TRBD1 (6 bases). The CDR3 runs to 16 residues. V was shortened by 2 bases and J by 1 base, with 14 bases between the two germline ends. The V gene's germline CDR1 is MNHEY and CDR2 SVGAGI. CDR3 sequence reads: CASSYLSGVKNTEAFF. In DNA form, the CDR3 reads TGTGCCAGCAGTTACCTATCAGGGGTCAAGAACACTGAAGCTTTCTTT.

The DNA for the CDR3 is TGCGCCAGCAGCCATCGGACAGGGCCGGGGACTGAAGCTTTCTTT. Its protein is CASSHRTGPGTEAFF. The chain carries TRBV4-1 and TRBJ1-1; TRBD1 aligns across 8 bases. Germline CDR1 MGHRA, CDR2 YSYEKL. The CDR3 runs to 15 residues. Trimming at V came to 3 bases and at J to 5 bases, leaving 8 bases not matched to a gene.

The sample holds one count of this clone. The chain is built from TRBV7-9 and TRBJ2-1; possible D gene TRBD1, 6 bases. CDR1 is SEHNR and CDR2 is FQNEAQ in the germline V gene (reference sequence). CDR3 length equals 14 residues. V lost 4 bases, J lost 4 bases, and 11 bases lay in between. CDR3 region: CASSSRTVYNEQFF. DNA for the CDR3: TGTGCCAGCAGCTCACGGACAGTTTACAATGAGCAGTTCTTC.

V usage is TRBV5-1 and J usage is TRBJ1-6, with 7 bases matching TRBD1. The J segment lost 8 bases and the V segment lost 4 bases, leaving 9 bases of the junction unmatched. Germline CDR1 SGHRS, CDR2 YFSETQ. This CDR3 region has 15 residues. The CDR3 DNA is TGCGCCAGCAGCGGTCAGACAGGGTTAGATTCACCCCTCCACTTT. Protein: CASSGQTGLDSPLHF.

The rearrangement links TRBV4-1 to TRBJ1-4, with 9 positions matching TRBD1. Germline CDR1 MGHRA, CDR2 YSYEKL. The ends lost 3 bases at V and 10 bases at J; junction bases unmatched: 12. The length of the CDR3 is 16 residues. As DNA, the CDR3 is TGCGCCAGCAGCCAGCCGACCGGGACAGGGAGTGGAAAACTGTTTTTT. This sequence encodes CASSQPTGTGSGKLFF.

V gene TRBV7-8 combines with J gene TRBJ1-5; D is ambiguous. CDR3 length equals 12 residues. The V gene's germline CDR1 is SGHVS and CDR2 FQNEAQ. The V and J ends lost 7 bases and 0 bases respectively, with 4 bases between them. CDR3 sequence: CASKSSNQPQHF. In nucleotides, the CDR3 is TGTGCCAGCAAGAGTAGCAATCAGCCCCAGCATTTT.

This sequence joins TRBV7-9 and TRBJ1-2, with 8 bases aligning to TRBD1. With 6 bases clipped from V and 8 bases from J, the junction kept 8 bases outside the gene matches. The CDR3 totals 13 residues. Germline V gene data show CDR1 as SEHNR and CDR2 as FQNEAQ (reference sequence). As DNA, the CDR3 is TGTGCCAGCAGGGCCGGGACAGGTCCAGGCTACACCTTC. Protein sequence: CASRAGTGPGYTF. The complete variable domain, with remaining parts taken from reference TRBV7-9 and TRBJ1-2, reads DTGVSQNPRHKITKRGQNVTFRCDPISEHNRLYWYRQTLGQGPEFLTYFQNEAQLEKSRLLSDRFSAERPKGSFSTLEIQRTEQGDSAMYLCASRAGTGPGYTFGSGTRLTVV.

The chain joins TRBV2 to TRBJ2-7, with D possibly TRBD2 on 5 matching bases. V was cut by 7 bases and J by 2 bases, with 6 bases left in between. Germline V gene lookup returns CDR1 SNHLY and CDR2 FYNNEI. The CDR3 has 11 residues. The CDR3 sequence: CASKRTYEQYF. CDR3 sequence (DNA): TGTGCCAGCAAGCGGACCTACGAGCAGTACTTC. Full variable domain (rest looked up from reference TRBV2 and TRBJ2-7): EPEVTQTPSHQVTQMGQEVILRCVPISNHLYFYWYRQILGQKVEFLVSFYNNEISEKSEIFDDQFSVERPDGSNFTLKIRSTKLEDSAMYFCASKRTYEQYFGPGTRLTVT.

This chain uses TRBV7-2 with TRBJ2-5; 10 bases agree with TRBD1. V was pared by 0 bases and J by 5 bases, with 12 bases of the junction left unmatched. Germline CDR1 and CDR2: SGHTA and FQGNSA. The CDR3 is 18 residues long. CDR3 in amino acids: CASSLAITGTGAQETQYF. CDR3 bases: TGTGCCAGCAGCTTAGCCATTACGGGGACAGGGGCACAGGAGACCCAGTACTTC.

This clone was found a few times. The chain combines TRBV5-6 with TRBJ2-7; tentatively, D is TRBD1 (5 bases). V was cut by 1 base and J by 2 bases, with 10 bases left in between. This CDR3 has 14 amino acids. Germline CDR1 and CDR2: SGHDT and YYEEEE. The CDR3: CASSLSLGPYEQYF. The DNA for the CDR3 is TGTGCCAGCAGCTTGTCGTTGGGGCCCTACGAGCAGTACTTC. Looking up the rest from reference TRBV5-6 and TRBJ2-7 gives the full variable domain: DAGVTQSPTHLIKTRGQQVTLRCSPKSGHDTVSWYQQALGQGPQFIFQYYEEEERQRGNFPDRFSGHQFPNYSSELNVNALLLGDSALYLCASSLSLGPYEQYFGPGTRLTVT.

This chain connects TRBV2 to TRBJ2-3, with D possibly matching TRBD1 (5 bases). V lost 3 bases and J lost 4, with 14 bases in between. This CDR3 comprises 15 residues. Looked up from germline, CDR1 is SNHLY and CDR2 is FYNNEI. The CDR3 region is CASSEGRIDPDTQYF. In nucleotides, the CDR3 is TGTGCCAGCAGTGAGGGGCGGATCGACCCAGATACGCAGTATTTT.

This chain links TRBV19 with TRBJ2-5, with a weak D call TRBD1 (6 bases). The V end was cut by 10 bases, the J end by 1 base, with 10 bases between. Germline V gene lookup returns CDR1 LNHDA and CDR2 SQIVND (reference sequence). The CDR3 runs 12 residues. The CDR3 DNA reads TGTGCCACACAGGGTCGCCAAGAGACCCAGTACTTC. It is translated as CATQGRQETQYF.

The chain recombines TRBV7-2 with TRBJ2-3; 7 bases fit TRBD1. Germline V gene lookup returns CDR1 SGHTA and CDR2 FQGNSA. V shed 5 bases, J shed 4 bases, and the junction held 6 bases outside the gene matches. The CDR3 extends over 14 amino acids. The CDR3 here is CASSPDRAADTQYF. CDR3 DNA: TGTGCCAGCAGCCCCGACAGGGCTGCAGATACGCAGTATTTT.

This clone was seen a few times. V usage is TRBV19 and J usage is TRBJ2-7; 7 nucleotides align to TRBD1. The CDR3 totals 15 residues. Germline V gene sequence: CDR1 LNHDA, CDR2 SQIVND (reference sequence). The ends lost 6 bases at V and 1 base at J; junction bases unmatched: 9. CDR3 sequence (DNA): TGTGCCAGTAGCGTCGTGCCGGGACAGTCCTACGAGCAGTACTTC. It translates to CASSVVPGQSYEQYF.

The chain joins TRBV19 to TRBJ2-5; D possibly corresponds to TRBD1 (6 bases). Germline V gene sequence: CDR1 LNHDA, CDR2 SQIVND (reference sequence). Trimming shortened V by 1 base and J by 3 bases, and 15 bases separated the two germline ends. This CDR3 is 16 amino acids long. CDR3 amino acids: CASSIGRGKGEETQYF. The CDR3 DNA sequence: TGTGCCAGTAGTATAGGGAGAGGGAAGGGGGAAGAGACCCAGTACTTC. Full variable domain (outside the CDR3, taken from reference TRBV19 and TRBJ2-5): DGGITQSPKYLFRKEGQNVTLSCEQNLNHDAMYWYRQDPGQGLRLIYYSQIVNDFQKGDIAEGYSVSREKKESFPLTVTSAQKNPTAFYLCASSIGRGKGEETQYFGPGTRLLVL.

V and J are TRBV10-3 and TRBJ1-5; 8 bases agree with TRBD1. The CDR3 contains 15 residues. V gave up 5 bases and J gave up 7 bases; unmatched junction bases: 10. The germline V gene has CDR1 ENHRY and CDR2 SYGVKD. For the CDR3, the DNA is TGTGCCATCAGTAGGACTCAGGGGGCTGGACAGCCCCAGCATTTT. Its translation is CAISRTQGAGQPQHF.